This T cell receptor beta chain came from a study of control samples from healthy donors and cancer patients. The germline gives CDR1 LNHDA, CDR2 SQIVND (reference sequence). The CDR3 runs to 14 residues. V dropped 6 bases and J dropped 7 bases, with 15 bases sitting between them. Repertoires were generated with immunoSEQ multiplex PCR, while TCRdb's copy carries only in-frame clones and drops some. Here the sample spans around 140,000 clones, approximately 89% being singletons. This chain uses TRBV19 with TRBJ2-2; TRBD1 might be the D (6 bases). Sequenced sample: PBMCs. This TCR derives from a man aged 50 to 59 with head and neck cancer. DNA of the CDR3: TGTGCCAGTAGGGGCGGACAGCACGGCGGGGAGCTGTTTTTT. Residues: CASRGGQHGGELFF.